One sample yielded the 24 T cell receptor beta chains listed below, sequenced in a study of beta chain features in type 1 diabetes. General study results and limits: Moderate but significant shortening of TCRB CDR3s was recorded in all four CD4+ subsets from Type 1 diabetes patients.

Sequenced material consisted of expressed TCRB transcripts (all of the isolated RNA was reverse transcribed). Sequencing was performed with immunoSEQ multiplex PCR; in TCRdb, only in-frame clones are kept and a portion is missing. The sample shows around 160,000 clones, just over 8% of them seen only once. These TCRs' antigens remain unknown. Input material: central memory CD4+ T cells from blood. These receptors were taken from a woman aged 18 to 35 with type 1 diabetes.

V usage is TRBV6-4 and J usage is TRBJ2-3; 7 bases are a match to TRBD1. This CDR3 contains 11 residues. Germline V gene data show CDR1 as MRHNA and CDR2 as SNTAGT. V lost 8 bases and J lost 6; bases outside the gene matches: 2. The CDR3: CASRQGDTQYF. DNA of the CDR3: TGTGCCAGCCGACAGGGCGATACGCAGTATTTT.

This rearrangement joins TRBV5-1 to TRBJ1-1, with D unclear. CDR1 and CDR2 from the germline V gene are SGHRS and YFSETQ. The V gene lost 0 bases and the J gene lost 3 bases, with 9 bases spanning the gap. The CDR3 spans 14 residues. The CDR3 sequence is CASSLDPGDTEAFF. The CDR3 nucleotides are TGCGCCAGCAGCTTGGATCCTGGAGACACTGAAGCTTTCTTT. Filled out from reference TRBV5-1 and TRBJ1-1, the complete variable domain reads KAGVTQTPRYLIKTRGQQVTLSCSPISGHRSVSWYQQTPGQGLQFLFEYFSETQRNKGNFPGRFSGRQFSNSRSEMNVSTLELGDSALYLCASSLDPGDTEAFFGQGTRLTVV.

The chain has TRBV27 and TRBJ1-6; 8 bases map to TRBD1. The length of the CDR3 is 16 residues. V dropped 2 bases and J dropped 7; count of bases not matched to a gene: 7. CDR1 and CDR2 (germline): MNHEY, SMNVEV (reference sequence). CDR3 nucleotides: TGTGCCAGCAGTTTAGTCGGACAGGGCCGGAATTCACCCCTCCACTTT. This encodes CASSLVGQGRNSPLHF.

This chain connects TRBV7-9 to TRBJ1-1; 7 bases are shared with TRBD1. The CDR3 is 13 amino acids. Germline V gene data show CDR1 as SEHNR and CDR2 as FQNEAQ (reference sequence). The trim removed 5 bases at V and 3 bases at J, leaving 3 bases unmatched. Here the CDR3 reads CASSTTGDTEAFF. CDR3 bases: TGTGCCAGCAGCACTACAGGGGACACTGAAGCTTTCTTT.

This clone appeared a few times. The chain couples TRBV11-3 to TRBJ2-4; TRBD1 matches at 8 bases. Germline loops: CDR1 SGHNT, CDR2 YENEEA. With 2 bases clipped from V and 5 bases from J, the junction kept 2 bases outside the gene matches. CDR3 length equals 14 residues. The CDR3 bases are TGTGCCAGCAGCTTACAGGGGGCGCAAAACATTCAGTACTTC. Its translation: CASSLQGAQNIQYF.

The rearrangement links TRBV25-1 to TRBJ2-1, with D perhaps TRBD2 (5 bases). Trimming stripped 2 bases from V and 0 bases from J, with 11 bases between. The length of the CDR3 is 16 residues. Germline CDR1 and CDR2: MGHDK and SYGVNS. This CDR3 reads CASSEGLLSSYNEQFF. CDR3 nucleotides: TGTGCCAGCAGTGAAGGACTCTTGAGCTCCTACAATGAGCAGTTCTTC.

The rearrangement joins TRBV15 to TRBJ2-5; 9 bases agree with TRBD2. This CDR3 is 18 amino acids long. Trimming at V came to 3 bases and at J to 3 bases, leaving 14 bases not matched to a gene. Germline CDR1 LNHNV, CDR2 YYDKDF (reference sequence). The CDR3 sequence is CATSSDAAPGLAKETQYF. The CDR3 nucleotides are TGTGCCACCAGCAGCGACGCCGCGCCGGGACTAGCCAAAGAGACCCAGTACTTC.

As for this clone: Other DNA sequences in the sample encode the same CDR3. The CDR3 loop reads CASSLTGGLETQYF. As DNA, the CDR3 is TGTGCCAGCAGCTTGACAGGGGGCCTAGAGACCCAGTACTTC. The chain has TRBV7-9 and TRBJ2-5; 10 bases fit TRBD1. Germline V gene data show CDR1 as SEHNR and CDR2 as FQNEAQ (reference sequence). V dropped 3 bases and J dropped 4; count of bases not matched to a gene: 2. CDR3 length: 14 amino acids.

The CDR3 spells CASSQGVLAAQYF. The CDR3 region has the DNA TGTGCCAGCAGCCAAGGGGTACTAGCTGCGCAGTATTTT. This chain connects TRBV7-8 to TRBJ2-3; D may be TRBD2 (6 bases). The germline V and J ends were trimmed by 5 bases and 10 bases, with 16 bases remaining between them. Germline CDR1 and CDR2: SGHVS and FQNEAQ. This CDR3 spans 13 amino acids.

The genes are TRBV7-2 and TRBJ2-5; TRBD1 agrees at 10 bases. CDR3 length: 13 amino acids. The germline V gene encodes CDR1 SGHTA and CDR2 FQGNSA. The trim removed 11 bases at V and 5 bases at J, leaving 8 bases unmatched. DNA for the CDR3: TGTGCCGGAGGACAGGGGGTTGTGGAGACCCAGTACTTC. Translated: CAGGQGVVETQYF.

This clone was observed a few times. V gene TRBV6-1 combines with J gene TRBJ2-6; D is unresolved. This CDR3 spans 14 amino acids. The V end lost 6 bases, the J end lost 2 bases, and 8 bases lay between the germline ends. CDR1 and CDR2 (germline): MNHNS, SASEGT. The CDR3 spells CASRAPPGANVLTF. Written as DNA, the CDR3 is TGTGCCAGCAGGGCCCCTCCTGGGGCCAACGTCCTGACTTTC.

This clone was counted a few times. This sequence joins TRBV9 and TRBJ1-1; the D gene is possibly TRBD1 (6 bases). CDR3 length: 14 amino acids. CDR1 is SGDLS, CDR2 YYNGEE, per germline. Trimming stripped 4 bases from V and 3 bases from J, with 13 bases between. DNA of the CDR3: TGTGCCAGCAGCACACGGCCAGGGGACACTGAAGCTTTCTTT. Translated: CASSTRPGDTEAFF.

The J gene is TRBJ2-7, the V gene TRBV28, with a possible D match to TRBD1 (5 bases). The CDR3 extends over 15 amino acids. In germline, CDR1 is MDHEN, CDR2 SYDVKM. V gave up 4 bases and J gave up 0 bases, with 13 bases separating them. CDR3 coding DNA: TGTGCCAGCAGTTCGTCGTCAGGGCTCTCCTACGAGCAGTACTTC. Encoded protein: CASSSSSGLSYEQYF.

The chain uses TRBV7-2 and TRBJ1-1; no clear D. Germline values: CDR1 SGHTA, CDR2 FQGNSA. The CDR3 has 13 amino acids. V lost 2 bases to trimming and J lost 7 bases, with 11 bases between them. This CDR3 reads CASSLPARYEAFF. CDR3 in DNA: TGTGCCAGCAGCTTACCCGCCCGGTATGAAGCTTTCTTT.

The CDR3 is CASRASYEQYF. The CDR3 DNA follows: TGTGCCAGCAGGGCTTCCTACGAGCAGTACTTC. The chain uses TRBV25-1 and TRBJ2-7; no reliable D call. V lost 6 bases to trimming and J lost 1 base, with 4 bases between them. Germline CDR1 and CDR2: MGHDK and SYGVNS. This CDR3 is 11 amino acids long.

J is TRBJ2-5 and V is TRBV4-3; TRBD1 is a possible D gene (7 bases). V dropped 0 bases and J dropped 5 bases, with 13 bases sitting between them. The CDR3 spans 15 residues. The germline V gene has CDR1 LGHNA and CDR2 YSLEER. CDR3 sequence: CASSQDPTGRETQYF. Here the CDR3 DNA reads TGCGCCAGCAGCCAAGACCCGACAGGGAGGGAGACCCAGTACTTC.

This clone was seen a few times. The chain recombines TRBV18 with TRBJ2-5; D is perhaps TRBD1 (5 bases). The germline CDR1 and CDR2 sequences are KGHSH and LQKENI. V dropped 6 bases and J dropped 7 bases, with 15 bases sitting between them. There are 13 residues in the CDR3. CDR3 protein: CASSLDSGRTQYF. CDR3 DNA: TGTGCCAGCTCCCTCGACAGTGGTAGGACCCAGTACTTC.

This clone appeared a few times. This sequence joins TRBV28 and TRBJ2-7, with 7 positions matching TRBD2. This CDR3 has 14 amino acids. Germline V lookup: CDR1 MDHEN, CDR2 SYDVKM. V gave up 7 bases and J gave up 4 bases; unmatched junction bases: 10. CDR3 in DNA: TGTGCCAGCACCCCCGCACTAGCGATTTACGAGCAGTACTTC. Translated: CASTPALAIYEQYF. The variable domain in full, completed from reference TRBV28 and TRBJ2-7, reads DVKVTQSSRYLVKRTGEKVFLECVQDMDHENMFWYRQDPGLGLRLIYFSYDVKMKEKGDIPEGYSVSREKKERFSLILESASTNQTSMYLCASTPALAIYEQYFGPGTRLTVT.

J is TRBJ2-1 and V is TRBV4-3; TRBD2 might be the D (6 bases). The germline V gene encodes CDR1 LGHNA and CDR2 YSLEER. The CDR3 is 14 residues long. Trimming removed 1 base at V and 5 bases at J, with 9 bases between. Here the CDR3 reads CASSQVGGDNEQFF. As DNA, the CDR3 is TGCGCCAGCAGCCAAGTAGGAGGGGACAATGAGCAGTTCTTC.

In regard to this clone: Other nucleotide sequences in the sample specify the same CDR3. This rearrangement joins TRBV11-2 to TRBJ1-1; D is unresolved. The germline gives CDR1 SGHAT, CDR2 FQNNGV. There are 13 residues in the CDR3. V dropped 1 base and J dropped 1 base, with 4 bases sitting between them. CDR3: CASSLGQNTEAFF. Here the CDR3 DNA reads TGTGCCAGCAGCTTAGGGCAGAACACTGAAGCTTTCTTT.

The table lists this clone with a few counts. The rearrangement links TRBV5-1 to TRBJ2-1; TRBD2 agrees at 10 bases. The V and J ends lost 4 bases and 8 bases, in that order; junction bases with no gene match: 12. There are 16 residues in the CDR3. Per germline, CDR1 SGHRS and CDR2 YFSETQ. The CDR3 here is CASSPLTSGTGDEQFF. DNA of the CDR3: TGCGCCAGCAGCCCCCTAACTAGCGGGACCGGGGATGAGCAGTTCTTC.

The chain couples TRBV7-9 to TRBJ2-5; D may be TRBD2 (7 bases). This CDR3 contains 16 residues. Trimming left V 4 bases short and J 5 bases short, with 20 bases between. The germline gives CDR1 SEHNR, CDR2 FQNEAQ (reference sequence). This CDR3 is CASSSMGGLPEETQYF. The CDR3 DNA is TGTGCCAGCAGCTCCATGGGGGGGCTACCCGAGGAGACCCAGTACTTC.

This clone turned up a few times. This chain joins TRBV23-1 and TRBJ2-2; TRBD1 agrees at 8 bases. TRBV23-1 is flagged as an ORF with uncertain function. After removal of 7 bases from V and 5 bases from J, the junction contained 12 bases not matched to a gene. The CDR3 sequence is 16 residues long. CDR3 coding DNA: TGCGCCAGCAAGGCAGGGGGCGAGGTAAGTACCGGGGAGCTGTTTTTT. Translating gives CASKAGGEVSTGELFF.

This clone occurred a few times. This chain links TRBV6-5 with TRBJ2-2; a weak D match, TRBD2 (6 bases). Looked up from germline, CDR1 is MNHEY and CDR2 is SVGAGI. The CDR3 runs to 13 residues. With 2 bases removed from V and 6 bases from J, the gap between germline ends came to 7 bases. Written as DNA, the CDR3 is TGTGCCAGCAGTTACAGGGAGGCCGGGGAGCTGTTTTTT. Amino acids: CASSYREAGELFF.